These T cell receptor beta chains were read from a single sample in a study of Graves' ophthalmopathy and Graves' hyperthyroidism. TCRdb itself ran the multiplex PCR reads through MiXCR, one entry per CDR3 protein. The table includes 1 million to 1.3 million distinct CDR3 sequences, 35% to 40% detected once. Sequenced: peripheral blood or thyroid tissue (not recorded which). The source of these receptors is an adult man with Graves' hyperthyroidism. CDR3s include the opening cysteine and the closing phenylalanine or tryptophan. Each record gives: V gene, J gene, clone size, D gene, CDR3 protein, CDR3 DNA. The D gene is left open where the match is weak. Clone sizes are given selectively: once, few, many, or a class where the clone is expanded.

v_gene: TRBV11-2; j_gene: TRBJ1-3; abundance: .; d_gene: TRBD1; CDR3aa: CASSLAPQGARNTIYF; CDR3nt: TGTGCCAGCAGCTTAGCTCCTCAGGGGGCTAGAAACACCATATATTTT
v_gene: TRBV14; j_gene: TRBJ2-7; abundance: .; d_gene: .; CDR3aa: CEGLWPALIYEQYF; CDR3nt: TGCGAGGGCCTATGGCCTGCCCTCATATACGAGCAGTACTTC
v_gene: TRBV7-9; j_gene: TRBJ1-2; abundance: many; d_gene: .; CDR3aa: CASSLAQGRYGYTF; CDR3nt: TGTGCCAGCAGCTTGGCACAGGGCCGCTATGGCTACACCTTC
v_gene: TRBV7-2; j_gene: TRBJ2-7; abundance: .; d_gene: TRBD1; CDR3aa: CASRLTGASSYEQYF; CDR3nt: TGTGCCAGCAGGCTTACAGGGGCGAGCTCCTACGAGCAGTACTTC
v_gene: TRBV6-2/TRBV6-3; j_gene: TRBJ2-5; abundance: few; d_gene: .; CDR3aa: CASSYVSDRAETQYF; CDR3nt: TGTGCCAGCAGTTACGTGTCCGATAGAGCGGAGACCCAGTACTTC
v_gene: TRBV19; j_gene: TRBJ2-5; abundance: many; d_gene: TRBD2; CDR3aa: CASNSIGAGGQETQYF; CDR3nt: TGTGCCAGTAATTCCATTGGAGCGGGGGGGCAAGAGACCCAGTACTTC
v_gene: TRBV19; j_gene: TRBJ1-5; abundance: many; d_gene: .; CDR3aa: CASSIDGGLQRQHF; CDR3nt: TGTGCCAGTAGTATAGACGGGGGTTTGCAACGCCAGCATTTT
v_gene: TRBV4-3; j_gene: TRBJ1-4; abundance: many; d_gene: .; CDR3aa: CASSRTRDGEKLFF; CDR3nt: TGCGCCAGCAGCCGAACCAGGGACGGCGAAAAACTGTTTTTT
v_gene: TRBV29-1; j_gene: TRBJ1-2; abundance: .; d_gene: TRBD1; CDR3aa: CSQAPRTGWNYGYTF; CDR3nt: TGCAGCCAAGCCCCCCGGACAGGGTGGAACTATGGCTACACCTTC
v_gene: TRBV12-3/TRBV12-4; j_gene: TRBJ1-2; abundance: .; d_gene: .; CDR3aa: CASSLKFGVGSYGYTF; CDR3nt: TGTGCCAGCAGTCTTAAGTTTGGGGTAGGGTCCTATGGCTACACCTTC
v_gene: TRBV6-1; j_gene: TRBJ2-5; abundance: few; d_gene: .; CDR3aa: CASSEVLRETQYF; CDR3nt: TGTGCCAGCAGTGAAGTATTACGGGAGACCCAGTACTTC
v_gene: TRBV14; j_gene: TRBJ2-7; abundance: .; d_gene: .; CDR3aa: CASSQDREPSYEQYF; CDR3nt: TGTGCCAGCAGCCAAGACAGGGAGCCCTCCTACGAGCAGTACTTC
v_gene: TRBV6-5; j_gene: TRBJ1-1; abundance: few; d_gene: .; CDR3aa: CASSSRGQRTEAFF; CDR3nt: TGTGCCAGCAGTTCCCGCGGCCAGAGGACTGAAGCTTTCTTT
v_gene: TRBV10-2; j_gene: TRBJ2-5; abundance: .; d_gene: .; CDR3aa: CASGVAQTQYF; CDR3nt: TGCGCCAGTGGGGTCGCGCAGACCCAGTACTTC
v_gene: TRBV20-1; j_gene: TRBJ2-7; abundance: few; d_gene: .; CDR3aa: CSARPRSGYEQYF; CDR3nt: TGCAGTGCAAGGCCCCGGAGTGGCTACGAGCAGTACTTC
v_gene: TRBV10-3; j_gene: TRBJ2-7; abundance: .; d_gene: TRBD1; CDR3aa: CAIRDTGQGGLGYEQYF; CDR3nt: TGTGCCATCAGAGATACGGGACAGGGAGGGTTAGGCTACGAGCAGTACTTC
v_gene: TRBV11-2; j_gene: TRBJ1-2; abundance: .; d_gene: .; CDR3aa: CASSLSWETLYGYTF; CDR3nt: TGTGCCAGCAGCTTATCCTGGGAAACTTTATATGGCTACACCTTC
v_gene: TRBV19; j_gene: TRBJ2-7; abundance: many; d_gene: .; CDR3aa: CASSNTGSTLYEQYF; CDR3nt: TGTGCCAGTAGTAACACAGGGAGCACCCTCTACGAGCAGTACTTC
v_gene: TRBV29-1; j_gene: TRBJ2-3; abundance: .; d_gene: TRBD1; CDR3aa: CSVELSGGIPTQYF; CDR3nt: TGCAGCGTTGAGTTGTCAGGGGGCATCCCAACGCAGTATTTT
v_gene: TRBV20-1; j_gene: TRBJ1-5; abundance: .; d_gene: TRBD1; CDR3aa: CSAKGTGGRSNQPQHF; CDR3nt: TGCAGTGCTAAAGGGACAGGGGGTCGAAGCAATCAGCCCCAGCATTTT
v_gene: TRBV11-1; j_gene: TRBJ2-2; abundance: .; d_gene: .; CDR3aa: CASRSRGGLGELFF; CDR3nt: TGTGCCAGCAGGTCCAGGGGAGGCCTCGGGGAGCTGTTTTTT
v_gene: TRBV20-1; j_gene: TRBJ2-7; abundance: many; d_gene: .; CDR3aa: CSARARLSSYEQYF; CDR3nt: TGCAGTGCTAGAGCGAGGTTATCTTCCTACGAGCAGTACTTC
v_gene: TRBV9; j_gene: TRBJ2-5; abundance: few; d_gene: .; CDR3aa: CASWAGHPGQETQYF; CDR3nt: TGTGCCAGCTGGGCCGGACATCCGGGGCAAGAGACCCAGTACTTC
v_gene: TRBV5-1; j_gene: TRBJ1-1; abundance: .; d_gene: .; CDR3aa: CATSRRANTEAFF; CDR3nt: TGTGCCACCTCACGGCGGGCGAACACTGAAGCTTTCTTT
v_gene: TRBV15; j_gene: TRBJ1-5; abundance: few; d_gene: TRBD1; CDR3aa: CATRDRGGNQPQHF; CDR3nt: TGTGCCACCAGGGACAGGGGGGGCAATCAGCCCCAGCATTTT
v_gene: TRBV30; j_gene: TRBJ1-5; abundance: .; d_gene: .; CDR3aa: CACDPIQGRGQPQHF; CDR3nt: TGTGCCTGTGACCCCATACAGGGTCGTGGTCAGCCCCAGCATTTT
v_gene: TRBV25-1; j_gene: TRBJ2-7; abundance: .; d_gene: .; CDR3aa: CASPFGVGSYEQYF; CDR3nt: TGTGCCAGCCCCTTCGGGGTGGGCTCCTACGAGCAGTACTTC